Below are 2 T cell receptor beta chains sequenced from a single sample in a study of beta chain features in type 1 diabetes. Expressed TCRB transcripts were sequenced after all isolated RNA was converted to cDNA. Libraries were prepared by immunoSEQ multiplex PCR; TCRdb keeps only in-frame clonotypes and omits some of them. Of 250,000 to 350,000 clones in the sample, 11% to 15% were seen once. The sequenced sample consisted of central memory CD4+ T cells from blood. The receptors stem from a man younger than 45 in good health.

The V call is TRBV29-1, the J call TRBJ2-3; D is ambiguous. The germline CDR1 and CDR2 sequences are SQVTM and ANQGSEA. Trimming cost V 4 bases and J 2 bases, with 10 bases left between them. This CDR3 comprises 13 residues. CDR3 in amino acids: CSVVWVNTDTQYF. DNA of the CDR3: TGCAGCGTTGTTTGGGTTAACACAGATACGCAGTATTTT.

This clone was picked up a small number of times. V is TRBV5-1 and J is TRBJ1-1, with D possibly TRBD1 on 5 matching bases. The length of the CDR3 is 14 residues. Trimming shortened V by 0 bases and J by 8 bases, and 14 bases separated the two germline ends. The V gene's germline CDR1 is SGHRS and CDR2 YFSETQ. The chain's CDR3 is CASSLAGKAAEAFF. The CDR3 region has the DNA TGCGCCAGCAGCTTGGCAGGGAAGGCTGCCGAAGCTTTCTTT.